This paragraph covers one T cell receptor (beta chain) sequence. The antigen it recognizes is unknown. Per-base quality was not reported, and no clone a single base away is much larger than it. The library relied on the immunoSEQ multiplex PCR assay. A mixture of 60 forward primers for TCR Vbeta segments and 13 reverse primers for TCR Jbeta segments was used in the multiplex PCR. The CDR3 region of rearranged TCR beta genes was amplified from genomic DNA by a multiplex PCR assay. The amplified TCR beta libraries were sequenced on the Illumina HiSeq System as 87-base-pair reads. Turning to the authors' computational methods: A later analysis counted about 80 million unique TCR beta chains across the 666 repertoires, and 9.5 million to 11 million of these chains were shared by at least two donors. A nearest-neighbor algorithm error-corrected the raw reads and collapsed the reads into unique sequences, merging closely related sequences to remove PCR and sequencing errors. CDR3 sequences were aligned to IMGT reference sequences to assign V, D and J gene segments. Each retained sequence needed at least a six-nucleotide match to both a V gene segment and a J gene segment. Rearrangements were classified as productive when the CDR3 lacked stop codons and remained in frame with V and J, and all other rearrangements were classified as non-productive. CDR3 was defined by IMGT convention, running from the second conserved V-encoded cysteine to the conserved J-encoded phenylalanine. The earlier analysis of about 500 of the donors excluded sequences that lacked an unambiguous match to a single V gene segment. In an earlier analysis of more than 500 of the donors, a V segment was called functional when productive rearrangements were above 56.7%, and segregating when the standard deviation between donors exceeded 5%. A statistical classification framework was built to diagnose cytomegalovirus status from the catalog of TCR beta chain sequences. In a later analysis, V and J genes were assigned by comparing TCR nucleotide sequences against IMGT/GENE-DB human TR gene sequences. Using the TCRdist pipeline, a later analysis assigned CDR3 sequences along with most-parsimonious VDJ recombination scenarios. In a later analysis, every TCR beta chain was defined by the combination of its CDR3 amino acid sequence and its V-gene family, and reads without a unique V-gene family were dropped. To address suspected cross-contamination and a sequencing artifact, a later analysis removed several hundred highly shared, low-generation-probability nucleotide sequences. In a later analysis, a clonal expansion index was calculated for each public chain from normalized within-repertoire ranks of inferred template counts. In a later analysis, generation probabilities were computed using a VDJ recombination model fitted to out-of-frame rearrangements, and the results were checked against IGoR. A later analysis scored TCR-TCR, TCR-HLA and TCR-CMV co-occurrence with hypergeometric tests, applying a repertoire-size bias correction to TCR pairs. False discovery rates were estimated in a later analysis by permuting HLA or CMV assignments 20 times. A later analysis grouped co-occurring TCRs with DBSCAN, adding TCRdist sequence similarity when clustering within HLA-allele-positive subsets. Repertoires with fewer than 30,000 or more than 120,000 public chains were left out of co-occurrence clustering, as were about 5 repertoires with anomalous nucleotide sharing. TCRdb's version of the immuneACCESS table is confined to in-frame rearrangements and falls short of the full clone set. An unresolved V gene accounts for under half of the shortfall where checked; the remainder is of unknown origin. V and J calls and clone size follow that table, whereas D and trimming were derived from the DNA. Counted in this sample were approximately 78,000 clones; approximately 84% of them appeared once. Of the sample, approximately 2.4% falls within the top ten clones.

This specimen belongs to a study of cytomegalovirus exposure and HLA in healthy donors (dated by TCRdb to about 2017). Notes on the research overall: According to an earlier analysis of around 600 of the donors, about 179 million T cells yielded roughly 110 million unique TCR beta sequences and roughly 280 Gb of sequence data. Genome-wide SNP genotypes for about 65% of the roughly 670 donors were used in a later genetic analysis, which treated that subset as a discovery cohort. High-throughput TCR immunosequencing, statistical association of individual TCRs with disease status, and machine learning were combined to predict cytomegalovirus infection status. Because of strong linkage in the cohort, five DR-DQ haplotypes were treated as single units for association and clustering. Rather than using new phenotypic data, the later analysis identified candidate immune exposures from TCR beta sequences and from how often those sequences occurred across donors. Of the roughly 410 genotyped donors, 75% to 85% were placed in the genetic ancestry cluster associated with self-reported Caucasian donors. Both class I and class II loci were covered by HLA typing, at four-digit resolution. Around 320 gigabases of sequencing data and 70 million to 100 million unique TCR sequences were included in an early release covering under 650 HLA-typed donors. Donor age, sex, ethnicity and CMV serostatus were collected together with the repertoire data. All discovery cohort repertoires had been generated using a single sequencing platform. In an earlier analysis of 500 to 650 of the donors, high-throughput TCR beta sequencing was used to judge whether each TCR beta V gene segment behaved as functional or pseudogenic. The number of donors typed differed by locus, with roughly 629-640 for A, B, C, DRB1 and DQB1, 522 for DQA1, about 610 for DPA1, and 400 to 490 for DPB1. A separate validation cohort of over 95 different subjects was used in addition to the 666-subject first cohort. On average, around 200,000 unique TCR beta nucleotide sequences were sequenced per donor among a few hundred genotyped donors of the cohort, with 15% to 20% of those sequences being non-productive. The study was designed to test whether signatures of past pathogen exposure could be identified by cataloging public T cell receptors. To study patterns of TCR occurrence, a later analysis re-analyzed previously published TCR beta repertoires from under 750 donors and added high-resolution HLA genotyping. The study profiled the T cell repertoires of fewer than 850 subjects by immunosequencing and related them to cytomegalovirus serostatus. The study at large found these results: At a false discovery rate of 0.05, a later analysis linked roughly 17,000 TCR beta sequences to specific HLA alleles. According to a later analysis, most CMV-associated TCR beta chains appeared to be HLA-restricted, and the HLA associations seemed to be driven largely by CMV exposure. The authors suggested that the approach could potentially be extended to other disease states and immunological phenotypes. The only immune exposure information available for the cohort was CMV serostatus. Broadly in line with IMGT annotations, most TCR beta V segments showed up in productive rearrangements about 90% or about 30% of the time in an earlier analysis of under 700 of the donors. A later genetic analysis reported fewer N-insertions in productive TCRs among donors in an Asian-associated ancestry cluster than the roughly 640-donor mean. A later analysis found that TCR association rates varied across HLA loci, with DRB1 alleles showing the most associated TCRs and HLA-C alleles the fewest. Correlated functional status among segregating V segments might reflect linkage disequilibrium, but an unknown experimental factor could not be ruled out. In a later analysis, HLA-associated TCR beta chains showed more clonal expansion and lower generation probabilities than non-associated chains that were equally common. Across donors, most TCR sequences were observed very rarely, whereas some public TCRs were present in many individuals. In vitro tests confirmed that a few of the cytomegalovirus-associated TCR beta chains recognize cytomegalovirus antigens. The 87-base-pair reads could not distinguish some IMGT-functional V segments, including TRBV6-2 and TRBV6-3, so those segments were excluded. Only TCR beta chains were sequenced in this cohort, and the absence of alpha or paired-chain data limited detectable features. In both the original and validation cohorts, the classifier was reported to diagnose cytomegalovirus status with high specificity and sensitivity. According to a later analysis, parvovirus B19, influenza, CMV and Epstein-Barr virus appeared linked to several top co-occurrence clusters. The presence/absence analyses assumed that sequencing depth was roughly uniform across donors, and that assumption may not be true. A later genetic analysis associated a missense DCLRE1C variant with V-gene and J-gene trimming of TCR beta chains, and an independent cohort replicated the association. The earlier analysis of approximately 540 of the donors excluded approximately 17 rarely observed V segments, including chromosome 9 orphons, because counts were too low. The study listed 150 to 200 TCR beta chains as associated with cytomegalovirus. HLA typing was unavailable for some donors at each locus, so association tests used only the typed subset. A further reported finding was that TCR beta sequences accurately predicted the HLA-A and HLA-B alleles for most subjects in the first cohort. When HLA alleles, especially DR and DQ, strongly co-occurred, TCR associations were difficult to assign to individual alleles. A group of highly shared sequence variants was considered likely to be a technical artifact of the sequencing pipeline.

V is clipped by 3 bases and J by 7 bases, and the sequence between their germline boundaries is 14 bases long. Taken from cysteine to phenylalanine, the CDR3 has 14 residues. The only DNA kept is the CDR3, 42 bases in frame from the first base. The germline V gene provides CDR1 SGHRS and CDR2 YFSETQ. The cohort comprised 670 or so healthy bone marrow donors. Cohort members were all nominally healthy when sampled, although unrecorded immune exposures were likely present. The donor tested CMV seronegative, placing the donor among the 352 seronegative members of the cohort. Each donor provided a peripheral blood sample, and peripheral blood mononuclear cells were used for TCR beta sequencing. Genomic DNA extraction from the blood cell samples was performed with the Qiagen DNeasy Blood Extraction Kit.

Rearrangement joined TRBV5-1 to TRBJ2-1; 5 matching bases give a weak D call of TRBD2. The sequence was collected from a woman in her forties or fifties in good health and CMV-seronegative. Sequencing was carried out using PBMCs. The bases are TGCGCCAGCAGCTCCGGGTCGGAGGTAAATGAGCAGTTCTTC. This is translated as CASSSGSEVNEQFF.